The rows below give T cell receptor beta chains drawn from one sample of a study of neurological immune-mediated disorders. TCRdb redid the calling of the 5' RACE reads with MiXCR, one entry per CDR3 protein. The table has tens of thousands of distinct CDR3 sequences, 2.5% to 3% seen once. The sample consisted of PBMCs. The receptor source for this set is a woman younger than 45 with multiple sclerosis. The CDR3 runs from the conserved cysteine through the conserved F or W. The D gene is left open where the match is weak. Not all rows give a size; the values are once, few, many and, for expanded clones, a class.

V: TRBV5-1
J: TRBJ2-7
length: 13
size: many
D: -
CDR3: CASRLQGSGEQYF
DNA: TGCGCCAGCAGACTACAGGGCTCGGGCGAGCAGTACTTC

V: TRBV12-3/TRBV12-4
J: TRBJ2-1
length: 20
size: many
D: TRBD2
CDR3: CASSYRLAALFVSSYNEQFF
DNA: TGTGCCAGCAGCTATAGACTAGCGGCTCTCTTTGTTAGCTCCTACAATGAGCAGTTCTTC

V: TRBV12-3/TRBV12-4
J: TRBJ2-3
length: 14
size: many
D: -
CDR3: CASYGTPSTDTQYF
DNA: TGTGCCAGTTATGGGACTCCTAGCACAGATACGCAGTATTTT

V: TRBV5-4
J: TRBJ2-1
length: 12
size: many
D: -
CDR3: CASSKPNNEQFF
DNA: TGTGCCAGCAGCAAACCGAACAATGAGCAGTTCTTC

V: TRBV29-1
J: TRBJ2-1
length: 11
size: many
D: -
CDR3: CSVARGDEQFF
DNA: TGCAGCGTTGCGCGAGGGGATGAGCAGTTCTTC

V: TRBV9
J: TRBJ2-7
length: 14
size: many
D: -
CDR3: CASSVAAGNYEQYF
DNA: TGTGCCAGCAGCGTAGCTGCGGGAAACTACGAGCAGTACTTC

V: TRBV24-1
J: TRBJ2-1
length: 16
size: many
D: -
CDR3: CATSDVLPRSYNEQFF
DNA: TGTGCCACCAGTGATGTACTACCTCGCTCCTACAATGAGCAGTTCTTC

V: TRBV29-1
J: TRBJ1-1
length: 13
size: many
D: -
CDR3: CSVTGIIATEAFF
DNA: TGCAGCGTTACAGGGATCATCGCCACTGAAGCTTTCTTT

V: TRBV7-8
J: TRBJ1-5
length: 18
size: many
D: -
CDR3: CASSLREDKLRVNQPQHF
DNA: TGTGCCAGCAGCTTAAGGGAGGACAAACTGCGTGTCAATCAGCCCCAGCATTTT

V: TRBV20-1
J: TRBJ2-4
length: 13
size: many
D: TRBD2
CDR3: CSAISGRGNIQYF
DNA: TGCAGTGCTATTAGCGGGAGGGGGAACATTCAGTACTTC

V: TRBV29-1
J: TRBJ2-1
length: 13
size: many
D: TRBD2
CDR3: CSADSGSVNEQFF
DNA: TGCAGCGCGGATAGCGGGAGTGTAAATGAGCAGTTCTTC

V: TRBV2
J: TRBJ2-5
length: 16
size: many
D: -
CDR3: CASSDMVARSGETQYF
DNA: TGTGCCAGCAGCGACATGGTAGCAAGGTCAGGGGAGACCCAGTACTTC

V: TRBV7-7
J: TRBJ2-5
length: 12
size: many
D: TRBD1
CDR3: CASSLVGQGFGF
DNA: TGTGCTAGCAGCTTAGTGGGACAGGGATTCGGCTTC

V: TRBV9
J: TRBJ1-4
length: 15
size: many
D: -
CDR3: CASSVAGATNEKLFF
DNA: TGTGCCAGCAGCGTAGCAGGTGCAACTAATGAAAAACTGTTTTTT

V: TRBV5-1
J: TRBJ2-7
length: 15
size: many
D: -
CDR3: CASSLDQGTSYEQYF
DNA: TGCGCCAGCAGCTTGGATCAGGGTACGTCCTACGAGCAGTACTTC

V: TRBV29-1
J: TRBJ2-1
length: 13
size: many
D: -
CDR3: CSLRPGGWNEQFF
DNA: TGCAGCCTCCGACCAGGAGGGTGGAATGAGCAGTTCTTC

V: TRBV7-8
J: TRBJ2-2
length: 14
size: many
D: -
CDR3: CASSSRWGSGELFF
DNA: TGTGCCAGCAGTTCCCGGTGGGGGTCCGGGGAGCTGTTTTTT

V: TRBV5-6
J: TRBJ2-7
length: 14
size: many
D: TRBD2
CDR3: CASSLGGSRAEQYF
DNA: TGTGCCAGCAGCTTGGGCGGGAGTAGAGCCGAGCAGTACTTC

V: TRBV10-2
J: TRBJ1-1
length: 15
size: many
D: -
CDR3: CASSQGSETNTEAFF
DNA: TGCGCCAGCAGTCAGGGGAGCGAGACGAACACTGAAGCTTTCTTT

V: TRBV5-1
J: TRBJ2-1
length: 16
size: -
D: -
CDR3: CASSLGAANSYNAQFF
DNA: TGCGCCAGCAGCTTGGGGGCCGCCAACTCCTACAATGCGCAGTTCTTC

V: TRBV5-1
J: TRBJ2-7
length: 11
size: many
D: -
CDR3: CASRGGYEQYF
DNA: TGCGCCAGCAGAGGTGGGTACGAGCAGTACTTC

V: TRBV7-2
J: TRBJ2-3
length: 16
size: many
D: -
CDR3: CASSLMASSSTDTQYF
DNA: TGTGCCAGCAGCTTAATGGCTAGCTCCTCCACAGATACGCAGTATTTT

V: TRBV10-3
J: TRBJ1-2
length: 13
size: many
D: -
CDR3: CAISDRSNYGYTF
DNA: TGTGCCATCAGCGACCGTTCCAACTATGGCTACACCTTC